This TCR beta chain originates from a study of monozygotic twins with inflammatory bowel disease. UMIs incorporating a 6-nucleotide sample barcode were appended by means of template switching. Reanalyzing the 5' RACE reads, TCRdb keeps one entry per CDR3 protein, without DNA. The sample totals fewer than 150,000 distinct CDR3 sequences. The specimen was blood. The sequence was collected from a human donor with ulcerative colitis or Crohn's disease, or a healthy co-twin of an affected twin (not recorded which).

CDR3 sequence reads: CASSPTPTGPHSWAQYF. V and J are TRBV19 and TRBJ2-3; the D gene TCRdb calls, TRBD2, cannot be checked with no DNA. CDR3 length equals 17 residues. In germline, CDR1 is LNHDA, CDR2 SQIVND (reference sequence). The full variable domain, completed using reference TRBV19 and TRBJ2-3, is DGGITQSPKYLFRKEGQNVTLSCEQNLNHDAMYWYRQDPGQGLRLIYYSQIVNDFQKGDIAEGYSVSREKKESFPLTVTSAQKNPTAFYLCASSPTPTGPHSWAQYFGPGTRLTVL.